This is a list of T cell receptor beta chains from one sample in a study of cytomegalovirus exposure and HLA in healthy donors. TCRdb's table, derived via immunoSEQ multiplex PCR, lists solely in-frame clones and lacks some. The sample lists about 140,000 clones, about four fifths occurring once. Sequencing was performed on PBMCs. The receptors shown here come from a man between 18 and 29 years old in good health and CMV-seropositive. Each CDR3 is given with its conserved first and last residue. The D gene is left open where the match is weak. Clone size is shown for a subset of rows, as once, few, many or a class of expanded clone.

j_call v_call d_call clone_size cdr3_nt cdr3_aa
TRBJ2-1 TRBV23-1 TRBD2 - TGCGCCAGCAGTCAATCGGAGCGGGAGGGCTTGAGCTCCTACAATGAGCAGTTCTTC CASSQSEREGLSSYNEQFF
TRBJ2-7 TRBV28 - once TGTGCCAGCAGTCCATCCGGAGGGACCCCCCACGAGCAGTACTTC CASSPSGGTPHEQYF
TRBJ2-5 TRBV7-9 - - TGTGCCAGCAGCCCATGGGCTCAAGAGACCCAGTACTTC CASSPWAQETQYF
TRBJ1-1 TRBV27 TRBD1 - TGTGCCAGCAGTGCCAGGGGGTCCGGCACTGAAGCTTTCTTT CASSARGSGTEAFF
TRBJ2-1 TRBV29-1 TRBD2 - TGCAGCGCCCCCGGGGGGGCTGTCAATGAGCAGTTCTTC CSAPGGAVNEQFF
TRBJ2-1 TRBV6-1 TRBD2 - TGTGCCAGCAGTGAACGCCCGCTAGGCAGTAGCGGGCGATCCTACAATGAGCAGTTCTTC CASSERPLGSSGRSYNEQFF
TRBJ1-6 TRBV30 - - TGTGCCTGGATGGCGTCAGGCCACCTACCCCTCCACTTT CAWMASGHLPLHF
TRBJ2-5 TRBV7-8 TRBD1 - TGTGCCAGCAGCCTACCCGACAGGGAGCTCCAAGAGACCCAGTACTTC CASSLPDRELQETQYF
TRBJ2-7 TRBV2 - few TGTGCCAGCAGTTTCGACTTGGCCTACGAGCAGTACTTC CASSFDLAYEQYF
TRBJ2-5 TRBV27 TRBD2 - TGTGCCAGCAGAAATAGACTAGCGGGGTCAGAGACCCAGTACTTC CASRNRLAGSETQYF
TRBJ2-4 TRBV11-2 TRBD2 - TGTGCCAGCACCGTAACGGGGGGGGCCAAAAACATTCAGTACTTC CASTVTGGAKNIQYF
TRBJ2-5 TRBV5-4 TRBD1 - TGTGCCAGCCGGGGACAGGGGGGGACCCAGTACTTC CASRGQGGTQYF
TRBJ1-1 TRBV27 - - TGTGCCAGCAGACCGGGGGGGAACACTGAAGCTTTCTTT CASRPGGNTEAFF
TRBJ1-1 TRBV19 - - TGTGCCAGTTTGAGGGGGATGGGGACTGAAGCTTTCTTT CASLRGMGTEAFF
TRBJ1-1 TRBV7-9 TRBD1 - TGTTCCAGCAGCCCCACAGACAGGGGCACCACTTACACTGAAGCTTTCTTT CSSSPTDRGTTYTEAFF
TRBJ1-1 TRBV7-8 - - TGTGCCAGCAGCATTGACAGGAACACTGAAGCTTTCTTT CASSIDRNTEAFF
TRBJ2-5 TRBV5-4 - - TGTGCCAGCAGCTTTGACGGAGGGGCGGAGACCCAGTACTTC CASSFDGGAETQYF
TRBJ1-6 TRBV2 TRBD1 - TGTGCCAGCAGTGAAGACAGGGGTTATTCACCCCTCCACTTT CASSEDRGYSPLHF
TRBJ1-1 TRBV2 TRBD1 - TGTGCCAGCAGTGAATTGTACTCGACAGGGAGGTTTGAAGCTTTCTTT CASSELYSTGRFEAFF
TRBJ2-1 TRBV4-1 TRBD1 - TGCGCCAGCAGCCAGTTATACACAGGGGAGAATGAGCAGTTCTTC CASSQLYTGENEQFF
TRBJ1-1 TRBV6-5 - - TGTGCCAGCAGTTTGTACTGGGGAGACACTGAAGCTTTCTTT CASSLYWGDTEAFF
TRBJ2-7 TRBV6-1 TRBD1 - TGTGCCAGCAGTGGGTTACAGGGGGCCCTCTCCTACGAGCAGTACTTC CASSGLQGALSYEQYF
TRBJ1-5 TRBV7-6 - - TGTGCCAGCAGCTTAGCGGGGGGGCAAGATAGCAATCAGCCCCAGCATTTT CASSLAGGQDSNQPQHF
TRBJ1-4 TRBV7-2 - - TGTGCCAGCAGCTTAGTGACATATGAAAAACTGTTTTTT CASSLVTYEKLFF
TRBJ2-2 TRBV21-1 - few TGTGCCACCTCGAAGGAGGACAGGGTGAACACCGGGGAGCTGTTTTTT CATSKEDRVNTGELFF
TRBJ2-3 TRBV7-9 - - TGTGCCAGCAGCTTTATGGAGGGAGTCCGTACAGATACGCAGTATTTT CASSFMEGVRTDTQYF
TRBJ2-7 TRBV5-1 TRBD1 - TGCGCCAGCAGCTTGGGCAGGGGGCAGGGCGAGCAGTACTTC CASSLGRGQGEQYF
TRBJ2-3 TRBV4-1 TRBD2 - TGCGCCAGCAGCCAAGGGGGACTAGCGGGAGATACGCAGTATTTT CASSQGGLAGDTQYF
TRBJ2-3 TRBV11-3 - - TGTGCCAGCAGCAAACGCAGGGGTGTGACAGATACGCAGTATTTT CASSKRRGVTDTQYF
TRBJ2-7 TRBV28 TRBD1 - TGTGCCAGCAGTCCTCCACGCTCGGACAGGGGGCACTACGAGCAGTACTTC CASSPPRSDRGHYEQYF